This T cell receptor beta chain was recorded in a study of blood T cells in healthy people across ages. Study observations and caveats: A roughly linear age-dependent decrease characterized TCR beta diversity per million T cells. With naive T cell percentage, TCR beta diversity showed a strong correlation.

The CDR3 has 14 residues. Looked up from germline, CDR1 is LGHDT and CDR2 is YNNKEL (reference sequence). Between the trimmed V and J ends, which lost 3 bases and 2 bases, there was a span of 10 bases. Points on this clonotype: Its antigen is currently unknown.

Primers used in a second PCR of about 7 to 12 cycles were a sample-barcoded 5' primer and a J-beta primer mix. One entry per CDR3 protein, called by TCRdb with MiXCR from the 5' RACE reads. Of 780,000 or so distinct CDR3 sequences in the sample, about 53% were seen once. This receptor was taken from a man of 80 years or more in good health. The sequenced sample consisted of blood. The genes are TRBV3-1 and TRBJ2-5; D may be TRBD1 (6 bases). The CDR3 DNA reads as TGTGCCAGCAGCCATGGACAGCTACAAGAGACCCAGTACTTC. Encoded protein: CASSHGQLQETQYF.